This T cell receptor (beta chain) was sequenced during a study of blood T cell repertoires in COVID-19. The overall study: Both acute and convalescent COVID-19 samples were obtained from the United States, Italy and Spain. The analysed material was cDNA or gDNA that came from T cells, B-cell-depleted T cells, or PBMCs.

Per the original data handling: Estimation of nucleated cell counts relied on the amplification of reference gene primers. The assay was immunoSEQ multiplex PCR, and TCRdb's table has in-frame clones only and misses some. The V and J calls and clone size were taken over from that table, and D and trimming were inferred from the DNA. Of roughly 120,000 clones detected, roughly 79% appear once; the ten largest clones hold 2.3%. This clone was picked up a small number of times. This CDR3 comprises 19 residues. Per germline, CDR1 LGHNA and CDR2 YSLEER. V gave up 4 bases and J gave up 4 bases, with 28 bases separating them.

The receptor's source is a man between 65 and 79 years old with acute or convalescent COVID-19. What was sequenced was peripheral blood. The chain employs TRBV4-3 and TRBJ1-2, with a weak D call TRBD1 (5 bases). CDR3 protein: CASSLFLTEEGSYTYGYTF. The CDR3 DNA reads TGCGCCAGCAGCCTATTTTTGACAGAGGAAGGTTCCTATACCTATGGCTACACCTTC.